Here is one T cell receptor (beta chain) with its context. What it binds is unknown. Unstimulated regulatory T cells (CD4+CD25+CD127-), CD4+CD25- non-regulatory cells, CD4 and CD8 cells were FACS-sorted from thawed PBMCs. Only in-frame clones appear in the TCRdb table, and some are missing; sequencing was by immunoSEQ multiplex PCR. The sample lists 110,000 or so clones; about 90% were seen once. This sample is drawn from a study of Tregs in tolerant kidney transplant recipients. Study results and limitations: This study did not directly address biological reproducibility. Validation in larger populations is needed because few patients were studied.

CDR3 size: 14 residues. In germline, CDR1 is SNHLY, CDR2 FYNNEI. Trimming cost V 7 bases and J 1 base, with 14 bases left between them. Input material: CD4+ T cells from blood. The receptor's source is a human donor in good health. The rearrangement links TRBV2 to TRBJ2-7; D possibly uses TRBD1 or TRBD2 (6 bases each). CDR3: CASTQGRGSYEQYF. The DNA for the CDR3 is TGTGCCAGCACACAGGGTCGGGGGTCCTACGAGCAGTACTTC.